The 30 T cell receptor beta chains below were found in one sample sequenced in a study of T-cell reconstitution after alpha-beta-depleted transplantation in children. A library of TCRbeta sequences, prepared with unique molecular identifiers, was generated. TCRdb redid the calling of the PCR reads with MiXCR, one entry per CDR3 protein. The sample carries around 360,000 distinct CDR3 sequences, around 10% recorded once. The sample here was PBMCs from the stem cell graft donor, taken from the stem cell graft. These receptors were collected from a human donor who donated a stem cell graft to a child with acute lymphoblastic leukemia.

This clonotype was counted only a few times. The gene calls are TRBV5-4 and TRBJ2-3, with D uncertain. Germline CDR1 reads SGHNT; CDR2 reads YYREEE (reference sequence). The CDR3 consists of 16 residues. Trimming shortened V by 3 bases and J by 0 bases, and 14 bases separated the two germline ends. The CDR3 loop is CASSSQFSGSTDTQYF. The CDR3 bases are TGTGCCAGCAGCTCCCAATTTTCTGGGAGCACAGATACGCAGTATTTT.

This clonotype was counted between two and nine times. The chain combines TRBV4-1 with TRBJ2-7, with D possibly being TRBD2 (6 bases). The germline V and J ends were trimmed by 4 bases and 6 bases, with 19 bases remaining between them. The CDR3 totals 15 residues. The germline CDR1 and CDR2 sequences are MGHRA and YSYEKL. The CDR3 coding sequence is TGCGCCAGCAGCCTAGTACCGGGGGAGTCAGGCGAGCAGTACTTC. Amino acid sequence: CASSLVPGESGEQYF.

This chain connects TRBV19 to TRBJ2-3; D might be TRBD2 (6 bases). The CDR3 contains 12 residues. With 4 bases removed from V and 6 bases from J, the gap between germline ends came to 8 bases. Germline loops: CDR1 LNHDA, CDR2 SQIVND (reference sequence). The CDR3 nucleotides read TGTGCCAGTAGTAGGGGACTCGATACGCAGTATTTT. Protein: CASSRGLDTQYF.

This chain joins TRBV7-2 and TRBJ1-5; D unresolved. The CDR3 is 15 residues long. The V end lost 2 bases, the J end lost 2 bases, and 10 bases lay between the germline ends. CDR1 is SGHTA and CDR2 is FQGNSA in the germline V gene. CDR3 protein: CASSLYGVRNQPQHF. Here the CDR3 DNA reads TGTGCCAGCAGCTTATATGGGGTACGCAATCAGCCCCAGCATTTT.

This clonotype came up a few times. The genes are TRBV12-3 or TRBV12-4 and TRBJ2-7; D gene uncertain. CDR3 size: 13 residues. Trimming removed 5 bases at V and 0 bases at J, with 8 bases between. The DNA for the CDR3 is TGTGCCAGCAGTACGACAAACTCCTACGAGCAGTACTTC. It specifies CASSTTNSYEQYF.

This clonotype was detected a few times. This chain joins TRBV20-1 and TRBJ2-7, with 8 bases matching TRBD2. This CDR3 spans 14 amino acids. The V and J ends lost 4 bases and 5 bases, in that order; junction bases with no gene match: 10. Germline assignment: CDR1 DFQATT and CDR2 SNEGSKA (reference sequence). In DNA form, the CDR3 reads TGCAGTGCTATTCCAAGCGGGAGTGTCAACGAGCAGTACTTC. Protein sequence: CSAIPSGSVNEQYF.

This sequence joins TRBV24-1 and TRBJ2-1; 7 bases agree with TRBD1. CDR3 size: 14 residues. The V and J ends lost 4 bases and 8 bases, in that order; junction bases with no gene match: 7. Germline-derived CDR1 and CDR2 are KGHDR and SFDVKD. The CDR3 reads CATSERDRDDEQFF. Here the CDR3 DNA reads TGTGCCACCAGTGAGCGTGACAGGGACGATGAGCAGTTCTTC.

This clonotype turned up a few times. The CDR3 spells CSASTGSLYNEQFF. CDR3 DNA: TGCAGTGCCAGTACAGGGTCCCTTTACAATGAGCAGTTCTTC. The V and J genes are TRBV20-1 and TRBJ2-1; D is possibly TRBD1 (6 bases). The germline V gene has CDR1 DFQATT and CDR2 SNEGSKA (reference sequence). This CDR3 has 14 residues. Between the trimmed V and J ends, which lost 6 bases and 4 bases, there was a span of 16 bases.

The V and J genes are TRBV27 and TRBJ2-3; 13 bases line up with TRBD2. Per the germline V gene, CDR1 is MNHEY and CDR2 is SMNVEV (reference sequence). Losses at the gene ends were 5 bases for V and 6 bases for J; bases not matched to a gene: 11. The CDR3 contains 17 residues. CDR3 residues: CASSPPGGTSGMDTQYF. The CDR3 bases are TGTGCCAGCAGTCCCCCGGGGGGGACTAGCGGGATGGATACGCAGTATTTT.

The chain carries TRBV4-1 and TRBJ2-1; no clear D gene. Germline V gene lookup returns CDR1 MGHRA and CDR2 YSYEKL. Trimming pared 1 base from V and 4 bases from J, leaving 14 bases between. The CDR3 extends over 16 amino acids. CDR3 sequence: CASSQVDLVDYNEQFF. The CDR3 bases are TGCGCCAGCAGCCAAGTGGATCTCGTAGATTACAATGAGCAGTTCTTC.

This clonotype was seen more than once but under ten times. The chain carries TRBV5-6 and TRBJ2-2, with 7 bases that match TRBD1. The junction had 9 bases not matched to a gene; V was cut back by 6 bases and J by 4 bases. This CDR3 is 15 amino acids long. CDR1 SGHDT and CDR2 YYEEEE come from the germline V gene. The CDR3 sequence: CASTPNRGGTGELFF. The CDR3 DNA reads as TGTGCCAGCACCCCAAACAGGGGTGGCACCGGGGAGCTGTTTTTT.

The chain is built from TRBV10-3 and TRBJ2-7; TRBD1 matches 7 bases. This CDR3 has 11 amino acids. The J segment lost 3 bases and the V segment lost 10 bases, leaving 3 bases of the junction unmatched. CDR1 is ENHRY and CDR2 is SYGVKD in the germline V gene. CDR3 protein: CATGDSYEQYF. DNA for the CDR3: TGTGCCACCGGGGACAGCTACGAGCAGTACTTC.

V gene TRBV7-2 combines with J gene TRBJ2-1; no clear D. Germline V gives CDR1 SGHTA, CDR2 FQGNSA. CDR3 length: 13 amino acids. The ends were cut back, 0 bases at V and 9 bases at J, with 9 bases in the middle. The CDR3 DNA reads as TGTGCCAGCAGCTTAGCGGGATTGGGTGAGCAGTTCTTC. This codes for CASSLAGLGEQFF.

The genes are TRBV29-1 and TRBJ2-7, with 8 bases fitting TRBD1. Germline CDR1 and CDR2: SQVTM and ANQGSEA. The CDR3 covers 12 residues. V lost 3 bases, J lost 6 bases, and 4 bases stayed unmatched. The DNA for the CDR3 is TGCAGCGTTGACGGACAGGGTGGCGAGCAGTACTTC. It encodes CSVDGQGGEQYF.

In this sample, this clonotype turned up many times. The chain has TRBV10-3 and TRBJ1-2; D is perhaps TRBD1 (5 bases). CDR3 length: 17 residues. Germline CDR1 and CDR2: ENHRY and SYGVKD. Trimming took off 2 bases at V and 1 base at J, with 17 bases between the two ends. The CDR3 is CAISEGSGPPYNYGYTF. The DNA for the CDR3 is TGTGCCATCAGTGAGGGATCGGGACCGCCGTATAACTATGGCTACACCTTC.

This chain uses TRBV6-5 with TRBJ2-7, with 9 bases fitting TRBD1. Trimming at V came to 5 bases and at J to 2 bases, leaving 7 bases not matched to a gene. Germline loops: CDR1 MNHEY, CDR2 SVGAGI. CDR3 length equals 15 residues. CDR3 in DNA: TGTGCCAGCAGTCGCGGGACAGGGAGGCCCTACGAGCAGTACTTC. It codes for CASSRGTGRPYEQYF.

The chain combines TRBV19 with TRBJ2-1, with 10 bases that match TRBD2. V trimming: 3 bases; J trimming: 4 bases; junction bases outside the gene matches: 3. In germline, CDR1 is LNHDA, CDR2 SQIVND (reference sequence). The CDR3 has 15 residues. CDR3 region: CASSISSGGYNEQFF. The CDR3 DNA sequence: TGTGCCAGTAGTATTAGTAGCGGGGGGTACAATGAGCAGTTCTTC.

This clonotype was recorded many times. This chain connects TRBV28 to TRBJ1-3; no reliable D call. Looked up from germline, CDR1 is MDHEN and CDR2 is SYDVKM. The CDR3 covers 16 residues. V dropped 4 bases and J dropped 0 bases, with 13 bases sitting between them. The CDR3 loop is CASSSLTASSGNTIYF. CDR3 DNA: TGTGCCAGCAGTTCCCTAACAGCCAGCTCTGGAAACACCATATATTTT.

This clonotype was observed a few times. The chain combines TRBV5-1 with TRBJ2-3; D possibly corresponds to TRBD1 (6 bases). There are 14 residues in the CDR3. Germline V gene lookup returns CDR1 SGHRS and CDR2 YFSETQ. V gave up 1 base and J gave up 6 bases, with 12 bases separating them. DNA for the CDR3: TGCGCCAGCAGCTTGAATGGACAGAGGGATACGCAGTATTTT. It specifies CASSLNGQRDTQYF.

There are many counts of this clonotype. V is TRBV6-5 and J is TRBJ2-2; D is undetermined. The CDR3 extends over 14 amino acids. Trimming took off 7 bases at V and 0 bases at J, with 9 bases between the two ends. In germline, CDR1 is MNHEY, CDR2 SVGAGI. CDR3 sequence reads: CASKQNANTGELFF. The CDR3 bases are TGTGCCAGCAAACAGAACGCGAACACCGGGGAGCTGTTTTTT.

In the case of this clonotype: The DNA is left out, because the CDR3 cannot be placed on it with certainty; the CDR3 is given as TCRdb lists it. The rearrangement joins TRBV5-1 to TRBJ1-4. Germline CDR1 reads SGHRS; CDR2 reads YFSETQ. From its first to its last residue, the CDR3 has 16 amino acids. The CDR3 is CASSLARQPRWKNCFF.

This clonotype showed up just a few times. This chain links TRBV20-1 with TRBJ2-1; 11 bases line up with TRBD2. The CDR3 covers 14 residues. V lost 5 bases and J lost 5; bases outside the gene matches: 5. Germline loops: CDR1 DFQATT, CDR2 SNEGSKA (reference sequence). The CDR3 is CSAAPSGRNNEQFF. The CDR3 DNA sequence: TGCAGTGCTGCTCCTAGCGGGAGGAACAATGAGCAGTTCTTC.

V usage is TRBV5-6 and J usage is TRBJ2-3, with D possibly matching TRBD2 (5 bases). This CDR3 is 17 amino acids long. V dropped 0 bases and J dropped 0 bases, with 14 bases sitting between them. Germline V gives CDR1 SGHDT, CDR2 YYEEEE. The CDR3 nucleotides are TGTGCCAGCAGCTTGGCCGGTCAGCGGAGGAGCACAGATACGCAGTATTTT. It translates to CASSLAGQRRSTDTQYF. Using reference TRBV5-6 and TRBJ2-3 for the parts outside the CDR3, the full variable domain is DAGVTQSPTHLIKTRGQQVTLRCSPKSGHDTVSWYQQALGQGPQFIFQYYEEEERQRGNFPDRFSGHQFPNYSSELNVNALLLGDSALYLCASSLAGQRRSTDTQYFGPGTRLTVL.

Only a few counts were recorded for this clonotype. This chain uses TRBV5-6 with TRBJ2-4; D is undetermined. V was cut by 1 base and J by 1 base, with 6 bases left in between. Germline loops: CDR1 SGHDT, CDR2 YYEEEE. The CDR3 loop spans 14 amino acids. Here the CDR3 DNA reads TGTGCCAGCAGCTTGAGGATGGCCAAAAACATTCAGTACTTC. Its protein is CASSLRMAKNIQYF.

The chain couples TRBV29-1 to TRBJ2-5; 8 bases line up with TRBD2. CDR1 is SQVTM and CDR2 is ANQGSEA in the germline V gene. V shed 3 bases, J shed 3 bases, and the junction held 12 bases outside the gene matches. There are 16 residues in the CDR3. The CDR3 DNA is TGCAGCGTTGAGCGGGCGGGAGGCGAGGGGGAAGAGACCCAGTACTTC. Protein sequence: CSVERAGGEGEETQYF.

In this sample, this clonotype turned up a few times. The chain joins TRBV9 to TRBJ2-1; D uncertain. The CDR3 covers 13 residues. Germline-derived CDR1 and CDR2 are SGDLS and YYNGEE. The ends were cut back, 0 bases at V and 4 bases at J, with 5 bases in the middle. CDR3 loop: CASSVEPYNEQFF. For the CDR3, the DNA is TGTGCCAGCAGCGTAGAGCCGTACAATGAGCAGTTCTTC.

This clonotype was picked up a small number of times. The rearrangement uses TRBV3-1 and TRBJ2-1; D uncertain. CDR1 is LGHDT, CDR2 YNNKEL, per germline (reference sequence). The V and J ends lost 4 bases and 9 bases respectively, with 10 bases between them. CDR3 size: 12 residues. In DNA, the CDR3 is TGTGCCAGCAGCCTCAACGCCCTTGAGCAGTTCTTC. Its protein product is CASSLNALEQFF.

This clonotype was observed a handful of times. The gene calls are TRBV6-2 or TRBV6-3 and TRBJ2-3; 9 nucleotides align to TRBD1. Trimming at V came to 8 bases and at J to 4 bases, leaving 10 bases not matched to a gene. Germline V lookup: CDR1 MNHEY, CDR2 SVGEGT. CDR3 length: 15 residues. In DNA form, the CDR3 reads TGTGCCAGCCTTCTCTCGGACAGGGGTCCAGATACGCAGTATTTT. It specifies CASLLSDRGPDTQYF.

The chain employs TRBV4-2 and TRBJ2-2, with TRBD1 matching 8 bases. The CDR3 length is 15 residues. V lost 3 bases, J lost 3 bases, and 3 bases stayed unmatched. Germline loops: CDR1 LGHNA, CDR2 YNFKEQ. The CDR3 sequence is CASSQATGDTGELFF. Written as DNA, the CDR3 is TGTGCCAGCAGCCAGGCGACAGGGGACACCGGGGAGCTGTTTTTT.

The chain joins TRBV28 to TRBJ2-7, with D tentatively TRBD2 (5 bases). The length of the CDR3 is 11 residues. Germline CDR1 and CDR2: MDHEN and SYDVKM. CDR3 residues: CASGLLGEQYF. The DNA of the CDR3 is TGTGCGTCAGGACTCTTGGGCGAGCAGTACTTC.